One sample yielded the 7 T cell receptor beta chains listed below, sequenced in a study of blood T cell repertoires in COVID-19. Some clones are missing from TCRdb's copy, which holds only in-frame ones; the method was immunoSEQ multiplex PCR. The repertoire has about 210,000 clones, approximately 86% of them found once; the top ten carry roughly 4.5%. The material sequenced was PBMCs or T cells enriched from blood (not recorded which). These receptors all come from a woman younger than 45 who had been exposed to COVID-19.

The DNA of the CDR3 is TGTGCCAGCCAGATCCAGGGGGCTGGGGGTGAAAAACTGTTTTTT. Translated: CASQIQGAGGEKLFF. The chain links TRBV2 to TRBJ1-4; TRBD1 agrees at 8 bases. V shed 8 bases and J 7 bases; nucleotides not matched to a gene: 12. The germline gives CDR1 SNHLY, CDR2 FYNNEI. The CDR3 extends over 15 amino acids. Together with reference TRBV2 and TRBJ1-4, the CDR3 gives the full variable domain: EPEVTQTPSHQVTQMGQEVILRCVPISNHLYFYWYRQILGQKVEFLVSFYNNEISEKSEIFDDQFSVERPDGSNFTLKIRSTKLEDSAMYFCASQIQGAGGEKLFFGSGTQLSVL.

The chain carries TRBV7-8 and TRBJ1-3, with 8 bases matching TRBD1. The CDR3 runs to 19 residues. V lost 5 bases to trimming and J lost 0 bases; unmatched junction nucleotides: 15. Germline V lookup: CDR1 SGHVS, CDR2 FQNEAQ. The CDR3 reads CASSPDRGLTSFSGNTIYF. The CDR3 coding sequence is TGTGCCAGCAGCCCAGACAGGGGCCTCACCTCCTTCTCTGGAAACACCATATATTTT.

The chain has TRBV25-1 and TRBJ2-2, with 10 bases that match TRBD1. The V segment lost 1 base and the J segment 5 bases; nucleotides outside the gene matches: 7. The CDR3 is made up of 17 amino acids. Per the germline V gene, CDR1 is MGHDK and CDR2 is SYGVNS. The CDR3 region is CASSEFRGTGETGELFF. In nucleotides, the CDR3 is TGTGCCAGCAGTGAATTTCGCGGGACAGGGGAAACCGGGGAGCTGTTTTTT.

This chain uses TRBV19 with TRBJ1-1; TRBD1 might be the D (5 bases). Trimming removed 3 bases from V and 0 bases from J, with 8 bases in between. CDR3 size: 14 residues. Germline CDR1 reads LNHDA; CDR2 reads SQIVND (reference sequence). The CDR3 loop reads CASSMGQLNTEAFF. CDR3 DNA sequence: TGTGCCAGTAGTATGGGGCAGCTGAACACTGAAGCTTTCTTT.

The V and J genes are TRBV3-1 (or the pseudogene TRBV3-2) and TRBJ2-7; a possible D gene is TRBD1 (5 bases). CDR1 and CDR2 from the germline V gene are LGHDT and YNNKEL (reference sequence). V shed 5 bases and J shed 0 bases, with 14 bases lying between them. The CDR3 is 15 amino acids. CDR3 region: CASSKAPDNSYEQYF. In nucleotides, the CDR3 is TGTGCCAGCAGCAAAGCCCCGGACAACTCCTACGAGCAGTACTTC.

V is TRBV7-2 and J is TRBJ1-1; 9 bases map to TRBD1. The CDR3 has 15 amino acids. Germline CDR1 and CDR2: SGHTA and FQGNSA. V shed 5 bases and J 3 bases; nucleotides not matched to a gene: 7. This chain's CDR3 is CASSPRTGEDTEAFF. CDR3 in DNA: TGTGCCAGCAGCCCGCGGACAGGGGAGGACACTGAAGCTTTCTTT.

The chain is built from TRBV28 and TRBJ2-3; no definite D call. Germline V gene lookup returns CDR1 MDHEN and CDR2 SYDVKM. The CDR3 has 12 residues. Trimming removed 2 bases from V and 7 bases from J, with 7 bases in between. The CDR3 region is CASSLQRHTQYF. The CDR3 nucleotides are TGTGCCAGCAGTTTACAGCGTCATACGCAGTATTTT.